One and the same sample provided the 18 T cell receptor beta chains below, sequenced in a study of post-analysis software for immune sequencing data. Findings of the study overall: TRBV5-6, TRBV5-1 and TRBV20-1 were among a few TRBV segments more frequent in patients than controls.

Their antigens remain unidentified. Carried by the TCR beta cDNA libraries were unique molecular identifiers. TCRdb processed the PCR reads anew with MiXCR; each CDR3 protein has one entry. Among about 820,000 distinct CDR3 sequences listed, roughly 50% were seen once. Sequencing input: blood. The receptors were sampled from a girl aged 5 to 17 with multiple sclerosis.

This clonotype was found a few times. The chain uses TRBV12-3 or TRBV12-4 and TRBJ2-1; 10 bases align to TRBD2. CDR3 length equals 14 residues. Trimming at V came to 6 bases and at J to 5 bases, leaving 4 bases not matched to a gene. CDR3 nucleotide sequence: TGTGCCAGCAGAACTAGCGGGGTACACAATGAGCAGTTCTTC. Translation: CASRTSGVHNEQFF.

This clonotype was detected a few times. The chain is built from TRBV3-1 and TRBJ1-2; tentatively, D is TRBD1 (5 bases). The CDR3 contains 15 residues. The V end lost 1 base, the J end lost 4 bases, and 13 bases lay between the germline ends. Germline loops: CDR1 LGHDT, CDR2 YNNKEL (reference sequence). CDR3 amino acids: CASSQGRPGRYGYTF. CDR3 in DNA: TGTGCCAGCAGCCAAGGTCGGCCGGGGCGCTATGGCTACACCTTC. The full variable domain, in which reference TRBV3-1 and TRBJ1-2 provide the parts outside the CDR3, is DTAVSQTPKYLVTQMGNDKSIKCEQNLGHDTMYWYKQDSKKFLKIMFSYNNKELIINETVPNRFSPKSPDKAHLNLHINSLELGDSAVYFCASSQGRPGRYGYTFGSGTRLTVV.

The rearrangement uses TRBV6-4 and TRBJ2-7; 10 nucleotides line up with TRBD2. Germline CDR1 is MRHNA and CDR2 is SNTAGT. This CDR3 spans 17 amino acids. V shed 0 bases and J 7 bases; nucleotides not matched to a gene: 12. The CDR3 DNA follows: TGTGCCAGCAGTGACTCGACAGCGGGGGGGGATATGAATGAGCAGTACTTC. Protein product: CASSDSTAGGDMNEQYF.

This clonotype was recorded a few times. The rearrangement joins TRBV6-1 to TRBJ2-5, with 8 bases aligning to TRBD1. The CDR3 is 13 residues long. Germline CDR1 and CDR2: MNHNS and SASEGT. Losses at the gene ends were 5 bases for V and 5 bases for J; bases not matched to a gene: 4. The CDR3 DNA reads TGTGCCAGCAGTAACCGGGACAGGGAGACCCAGTACTTC. This encodes CASSNRDRETQYF.

The chain employs TRBV5-1 and TRBJ2-4; TRBD1 aligns across 7 bases. The germline CDR1 and CDR2 sequences are SGHRS and YFSETQ. The CDR3 is made up of 15 amino acids. Germline trimming cut 3 bases from V and 6 bases from J; bases unmatched to any gene: 9. CDR3 coding DNA: TGCGCCAGCAGCTCCACGGGACAGATAAGAAACATTCAGTACTTC. It yields the protein CASSSTGQIRNIQYF.

The sample holds a few counts of this clonotype. The rearrangement uses TRBV29-1 and TRBJ2-3; weak D call: TRBD1 (5 bases). Trimming removed 4 bases from V and 4 bases from J, with 21 bases in between. The CDR3 totals 16 residues. In germline, CDR1 is SQVTM, CDR2 ANQGSEA. CDR3 nucleotide sequence: TGCAGCGTTGTGATCAGGGCCCTCCGTGGCTCAGATACGCAGTATTTT. As protein: CSVVIRALRGSDTQYF.

The rearrangement links TRBV29-1 to TRBJ1-2, with D unclear. Germline V gene data show CDR1 as SQVTM and CDR2 as ANQGSEA. This CDR3 has 12 residues. Trimming left V 0 bases short and J 9 bases short, with 11 bases between. The CDR3 loop is CSVEDQQDRYTF. CDR3 DNA sequence: TGCAGCGTTGAAGATCAGCAAGACCGCTACACCTTC.

This chain joins TRBV14 and TRBJ2-1; 9 bases match TRBD2. V shed 4 bases, J shed 5 bases, and the junction held 6 bases outside the gene matches. The CDR3 runs to 15 residues. Per the germline V gene, CDR1 is SGHDN and CDR2 is FVKESK. The CDR3 nucleotides read TGTGCCAGCAGCCCCCGCCTAGCGGGAAACAATGAGCAGTTCTTC. Its protein is CASSPRLAGNNEQFF. Full variable domain (remainder filled in from reference TRBV14 and TRBJ2-1): EAGVTQFPSHSVIEKGQTVTLRCDPISGHDNLYWYRRVMGKEIKFLLHFVKESKQDESGMPNNRFLAERTGGTYSTLKVQPAELEDSGVYFCASSPRLAGNNEQFFGPGTRLTVL.

J is TRBJ2-5 and V is TRBV20-1; TRBD1 matches at 9 bases. CDR1 and CDR2 (germline): DFQATT, SNEGSKA (reference sequence). This CDR3 spans 14 amino acids. J was trimmed by 5 bases and V by 2 bases; bases with no gene match: 6. The CDR3 here is CSARPPQGAETQYF. The CDR3 DNA reads as TGCAGTGCTAGACCGCCACAGGGGGCGGAGACCCAGTACTTC.

The gene calls are TRBV5-1 and TRBJ2-1, with 8 bases fitting TRBD1. The J call may be mistaken, given a closer DNA end match to TRBJ2-7. The CDR3 has 16 residues. Germline CDR1 SGHRS, CDR2 YFSETQ. The CDR3 coding sequence is TGCGCCAGCAGCCATCTTACAGGGGGGAAAGACTACGAGCAGTACTTC. Amino acids: CASSHLTGGKDYEQYF.

The chain is built from TRBV2 and TRBJ2-1; D is possibly TRBD2 (6 bases). Germline V lookup: CDR1 SNHLY, CDR2 FYNNEI. The CDR3 consists of 15 residues. V gave up 3 bases and J gave up 5 bases, with 14 bases separating them. The CDR3 DNA reads as TGTGCCAGCAGTGAGGGACTCCTACCAAACAATGAGCAGTTCTTC. It specifies CASSEGLLPNNEQFF.

This CDR3 reads CASSSWTSGLEQYF. The CDR3 nucleotides are TGTGCCAGCAGCTCTTGGACTAGCGGGCTCGAGCAGTACTTC. The chain employs TRBV7-2 and TRBJ2-7, with TRBD2 matching over 11 bases. V lost 4 bases and J lost 6; bases outside the gene matches: 5. The length of the CDR3 is 14 residues. Germline lookup yields CDR1 SGHTA and CDR2 FQGNSA.

The V gene is TRBV7-2, the J gene TRBJ1-5; 9 positions agree with TRBD1. In germline, CDR1 is SGHTA, CDR2 FQGNSA. The CDR3 spans 16 residues. Germline trimming cut 5 bases from V and 2 bases from J; bases unmatched to any gene: 7. The CDR3 coding sequence is TGTGCCAGCAGCCCGGAGTGGGACAGGGGCAATCAGCCCCAGCATTTT. Residues: CASSPEWDRGNQPQHF.

With regard to this clonotype: A read error may account for a junction end that differs from germline. The gene calls are TRBV6-5 and TRBJ1-4, with D perhaps TRBD1 (6 bases). The CDR3 has 16 residues. The germline gives CDR1 MNHEY, CDR2 SVGAGI. CDR3 nucleotide sequence: TGTGCCAGCAGCTACCGGGGGCTTGCGACTAATGAAAAACGGTTTTTT. This gives the protein CASSYRGLATNEKRFF.

The V gene is TRBV4-1, the J gene TRBJ1-2; the match to TRBD1 covers 7 bases. V lost 0 bases to trimming and J lost 0 bases; unmatched junction nucleotides: 4. Germline V gene data show CDR1 as MGHRA and CDR2 as YSYEKL. CDR3 length equals 16 residues. CDR3 coding DNA: TGCGCCAGCAGCCAAGAGCTAGGGACAGCTAACTATGGCTACACCTTC. This codes for CASSQELGTANYGYTF.

This chain uses TRBV5-5 with TRBJ1-5, with D perhaps matching TRBD1 (6 bases). CDR3 length equals 15 residues. With 4 bases removed from V and 1 base from J, the gap between germline ends came to 12 bases. Germline CDR1 reads SGHKS; CDR2 reads YYEKEE (reference sequence). CDR3 sequence: CASSPQGSSNQPQHF. In DNA, the CDR3 is TGTGCCAGCAGCCCACAGGGCTCGAGCAATCAGCCCCAGCATTTT.

This clonotype has only one observation. The chain joins TRBV20-1 to TRBJ2-7; 7 bases align to TRBD1. V shed 1 base, J shed 6 bases, and the junction held 15 bases outside the gene matches. CDR3 size: 16 residues. The germline V gene encodes CDR1 DFQATT and CDR2 SNEGSKA (reference sequence). The CDR3 sequence is CSARALGTANLREQYF. In DNA form, the CDR3 reads TGCAGTGCTAGAGCCTTAGGGACAGCCAACTTGCGCGAGCAGTACTTC.

On this clonotype itself: The conserved closing phenylalanine or tryptophan is absent in this CDR3, likely reflecting a read error. The CDR3 sequence: CASTKAFTDTQYS. DNA for the CDR3: TGTGCCAGCACCAAAGCGTTTACAGATACGCAGTATTCT. V and J are TRBV12-3 or TRBV12-4 and TRBJ2-3; D uncertain. V shed 7 bases and J shed 3 bases, with 11 bases lying between them. The CDR3 is 13 residues long.